This T cell receptor beta chain was sequenced in a study of beta chain features in type 1 diabetes. About the study: Healthy donors, compared against patients, showed similar age, gender and cell yields. General study results and limits: When Type 1 diabetes patients were examined, their TCRB CDR3s proved moderately but significantly shorter in all four CD4+ subsets.

As every portion of the isolated RNA was reverse transcribed, the sequencing read expressed TCRB transcripts. The repertoire was sequenced with immunoSEQ multiplex PCR; TCRdb's copy has only in-frame clones and lacks some. The sample consists of fewer than 400,000 clones, 7% to 9% of them appearing once. CDR3 length equals 16 residues. Germline V gene lookup returns CDR1 LNHDA and CDR2 SQIVND (reference sequence). Trimming took off 3 bases at V and 4 bases at J, with 18 bases between the two ends. For this clone: The antigen is unknown.

Naive, central memory, regulatory and stem cell-like memory cells within the CD4+ compartment were sorted using CD45RO/CCR7/CD25/CD127/CD95/CD27. This rearrangement joins TRBV19 to TRBJ2-5; maybe TRBD1 (6 bases). The sequenced sample was central memory CD4+ T cells from blood. The clonotype was recovered from a woman under 30 in good health. The CDR3 bases are TGTGCCAGTAGTATGAGGGCGCGTCGGGACACAGAGACCCAGTACTTC. Amino acid sequence: CASSMRARRDTETQYF.